These 25 T cell receptor beta chains came from one sample sequenced in a study of OX40 agonist ivuxolimab in advanced cancers. The repertoire was sequenced with immunoSEQ multiplex PCR; TCRdb's copy has only in-frame clones and lacks some. The sample lists 15,000 to 20,000 clones, about 88% occurring once. Sequencing used CD4+ or CD8+ T cells sorted from blood, obtained in a trial of the OX40 agonist ivuxolimab. Receptors originate from an adult with an advanced solid tumor such as melanoma, head and neck, liver or kidney cancer.

This clone was seen a few times. The chain has TRBV6-5 and TRBJ2-7; perhaps TRBD2 as D (6 bases). The V and J ends lost 5 bases and 5 bases respectively, with 19 bases between them. Germline V gene data show CDR1 as MNHEY and CDR2 as SVGAGI. CDR3 length: 15 residues. The chain's CDR3 is CASSPALAGLNEQYF. Here the CDR3 DNA reads TGTGCCAGCAGTCCCGCACTAGCAGGGCTCAACGAGCAGTACTTC.

The chain links TRBV30 to TRBJ1-1; D not resolved. Germline-derived CDR1 and CDR2 are GTSNPN and SVGIG (reference sequence). The V end was cut by 2 bases, the J end by 3 bases, with 13 bases between. The CDR3 has 14 amino acids. Here the CDR3 reads CAWSLVNLHTEAFF. CDR3 in DNA: TGTGCCTGGAGTCTTGTAAACCTACACACTGAAGCTTTCTTT.

The V and J genes are TRBV6-1 and TRBJ1-2; TRBD1 might be the D (5 bases). CDR1 and CDR2 from the germline V gene are MNHNS and SASEGT. The V gene lost 10 bases and the J gene lost 1 base, with 13 bases spanning the gap. This CDR3 has 13 amino acids. CDR3: CATQGPNNYGYTF. The CDR3 coding sequence is TGTGCCACCCAGGGACCGAATAACTATGGCTACACCTTC.

The CDR3 sequence is CASSPGQFYSPLHF. CDR3 nucleotides: TGTGCCAGCAGCCCGGGACAGTTCTATTCACCCCTCCACTTT. This chain joins TRBV27 and TRBJ1-6; 7 bases agree with TRBD1. The CDR3 spans 14 residues. Germline V gene data show CDR1 as MNHEY and CDR2 as SMNVEV (reference sequence). Trimming took 6 bases from V and 8 from J; bases not matched to a gene: 7.

This chain links TRBV4-1 with TRBJ2-1; D may match TRBD1 or TRBD2 (6 bases each). The V gene lost 1 base and the J gene lost 0 bases, with 10 bases spanning the gap. Per the germline V gene, CDR1 is MGHRA and CDR2 is YSYEKL. This CDR3 has 16 amino acids. CDR3 nucleotide sequence: TGCGCCAGCAGCCAAGTCGGGGGCGCCTCCTACAATGAGCAGTTCTTC. Amino acid sequence: CASSQVGGASYNEQFF.

This chain links TRBV28 with TRBJ2-3; the D gene is possibly TRBD1 (5 bases). The ends were cut back, 6 bases at V and 2 bases at J, with 12 bases in the middle. Germline assignment: CDR1 MDHEN and CDR2 SYDVKM. This CDR3 spans 14 amino acids. The CDR3 region is CASSSGQLTDTQYF. The CDR3 DNA reads as TGTGCCAGCAGCTCTGGACAACTCACAGATACGCAGTATTTT.

V gene TRBV5-1 combines with J gene TRBJ2-7; 7 nucleotides align to TRBD1. This CDR3 region has 14 residues. Trimming at V came to 4 bases and at J to 6 bases, leaving 10 bases not matched to a gene. Germline V gene data show CDR1 as SGHRS and CDR2 as YFSETQ. This CDR3 is CASSPDRPRLEQYF. CDR3 sequence (DNA): TGCGCCAGCAGCCCGGACAGGCCCCGGCTCGAGCAGTACTTC. Complete variable domain (other parts from reference TRBV5-1 and TRBJ2-7): KAGVTQTPRYLIKTRGQQVTLSCSPISGHRSVSWYQQTPGQGLQFLFEYFSETQRNKGNFPGRFSGRQFSNSRSEMNVSTLELGDSALYLCASSPDRPRLEQYFGPGTRLTVT.

With respect to this clone: The junction shows a germline mismatch at one end, possibly a read error. This chain uses TRBV7-7 with TRBJ2-1, with TRBD1 matching 9 bases. From germline, CDR1 is SSHAT and CDR2 FNYEAQ (reference sequence). The CDR3 extends over 14 amino acids. As DNA, the CDR3 is TGTGCTAGCAGCTCGCAACAGGGGGCCAATGAGCAGTTCTTC. Amino acids: CASSSQQGANEQFF.

This chain connects TRBV20-1 to TRBJ2-2; D possibly corresponds to TRBD2 (6 bases). V lost 5 bases and J lost 5, with 6 bases in between. CDR3 length equals 11 residues. In germline, CDR1 is DFQATT, CDR2 SNEGSKA (reference sequence). DNA for the CDR3: TGCAGTGCTCGGGGGACCGGGGAGCTGTTTTTT. Its translation: CSARGTGELFF.

V usage is TRBV6-1 and J usage is TRBJ2-1; 7 bases are a match to TRBD2. The V segment lost 2 bases and the J segment 5 bases; nucleotides outside the gene matches: 6. Per the germline V gene, CDR1 is MNHNS and CDR2 is SASEGT. The CDR3 covers 15 residues. In DNA, the CDR3 is TGTGCCAGCAGTGAATCAGCGGGGAGAGACAATGAGCAGTTCTTC. The encoded protein is CASSESAGRDNEQFF.

The chain couples TRBV7-2 to TRBJ2-5; 8 bases match TRBD1. The J call is in doubt because the DNA end fits TRBJ2-7 better. Germline values: CDR1 SGHTA, CDR2 FQGNSA. The CDR3 has 13 residues. CDR3 amino acids: CASSFTGGYEQYF. The CDR3 coding sequence is TGTGCCAGCAGCTTTACAGGGGGCTACGAGCAGTACTTC.

The chain joins TRBV7-2 to TRBJ1-3, with no clear D. The CDR3 covers 16 residues. Germline V gives CDR1 SGHTA, CDR2 FQGNSA. V lost 2 bases and J lost 0, with 11 bases in between. The CDR3 nucleotides read TGTGCCAGCAGCTTATCGGACGCCGGCTCTGGAAACACCATATATTTT. It is translated as CASSLSDAGSGNTIYF.

The chain has TRBV28 and TRBJ1-5; the D gene is possibly TRBD1 (6 bases). The V gene lost 1 base and the J gene lost 6 bases, with 7 bases spanning the gap. Germline CDR1 is MDHEN and CDR2 is SYDVKM. This CDR3 spans 13 amino acids. The CDR3 nucleotides are TGTGCCAGCAGTTTATTAGGGGGTCAGCCCCAGCATTTT. Translating it yields CASSLLGGQPQHF.

This rearrangement joins TRBV10-3 to TRBJ2-7; TRBD2 matches at 7 bases. V lost 11 bases to trimming and J lost 5 bases; unmatched junction nucleotides: 15. The germline V gene has CDR1 ENHRY and CDR2 SYGVKD. The CDR3 extends over 14 amino acids. The CDR3, as DNA: TGTGCCGTCAAATCGGCGGGGGTTGGGGACGAGCAGTACTTC. This translates into CAVKSAGVGDEQYF.

The rearrangement links TRBV9 to TRBJ2-1; D might be TRBD1 (5 bases). The germline V gene encodes CDR1 SGDLS and CDR2 YYNGEE. The CDR3 length is 13 residues. The V and J ends lost 3 bases and 8 bases respectively, with 12 bases between them. The CDR3 nucleotides read TGTGCCAGCAGCGCTCCGCAGGGCTATGAGCAGTTCTTC. Translating it yields CASSAPQGYEQFF. Supplemented by reference TRBV9 and TRBJ2-1, the full variable domain reads DSGVTQTPKHLITATGQRVTLRCSPRSGDLSVYWYQQSLDQGLQFLIQYYNGEERAKGNILERFSAQQFPDLHSELNLSSLELGDSALYFCASSAPQGYEQFFGPGTRLTVL.

The chain links TRBV10-1 to TRBJ2-5; D not resolved. CDR1 and CDR2 from the germline V gene are WNHNN and SYGVQD (reference sequence). The CDR3 has 13 amino acids. Trimming removed 4 bases from V and 5 bases from J, with 11 bases in between. The CDR3 sequence is CASSAVHGETQYF. The CDR3 DNA reads TGCGCCAGCAGTGCGGTACACGGGGAGACCCAGTACTTC.

This chain connects TRBV7-9 to TRBJ2-7; the D call may be TRBD1 or TRBD2 (5 bases each). Trimming left V 8 bases short and J 6 bases short, with 17 bases between. This CDR3 has 13 amino acids. Germline loops: CDR1 SEHNR, CDR2 FQNEAQ (reference sequence). The CDR3 sequence: CASSGTVAPEQYF. The DNA of the CDR3 is TGTGCCAGCTCCGGGACGGTGGCTCCCGAGCAGTACTTC.

This rearrangement joins TRBV23-1 to TRBJ1-1; perhaps TRBD1 as D (5 bases). TRBV23-1 is an open reading frame, and its role is uncertain. Trimming stripped 4 bases from V and 3 bases from J, with 18 bases between. The CDR3 spans 16 residues. CDR3 loop: CASSLPQGERDTEAFF. CDR3 in DNA: TGCGCCAGCAGTCTCCCACAAGGGGAGCGGGACACTGAAGCTTTCTTT.

This chain joins TRBV28 and TRBJ1-5; TRBD1 matches at 7 bases. The CDR3 runs 15 residues. J lost 1 base, V lost 6 bases, and 6 bases had no gene match. Germline V gives CDR1 MDHEN, CDR2 SYDVKM. The CDR3 coding sequence is TGTGCCAGCAGATCGGACAGGCGAAGCAATCAGCCCCAGCATTTT. This encodes CASRSDRRSNQPQHF.

The gene calls are TRBV2 and TRBJ2-3; TRBD2 matches 7 bases. This CDR3 has 18 amino acids. V shed 7 bases, J shed 1 base, and the junction held 17 bases outside the gene matches. Germline values: CDR1 SNHLY, CDR2 FYNNEI. The CDR3 protein is CASTLAGFGGPGTDTQYF. In DNA, the CDR3 is TGTGCCAGCACGTTAGCGGGCTTCGGTGGTCCTGGCACAGATACGCAGTATTTT.

This chain connects TRBV7-9 to TRBJ2-3, with D hard to call. The V and J ends lost 0 bases and 4 bases respectively, with 8 bases between them. Germline values: CDR1 SEHNR, CDR2 FQNEAQ (reference sequence). The CDR3 runs to 14 residues. DNA for the CDR3: TGTGCCAGCAGCTTAGCCTACACCCCAGATACGCAGTATTTT. Its protein product is CASSLAYTPDTQYF.

This rearrangement joins TRBV6-6 to TRBJ2-3; no definite D call. Trimming removed 7 bases from V and 2 bases from J, with 16 bases in between. This CDR3 is built from 15 residues. Germline CDR1 and CDR2: MNHNY and SVGAGI (reference sequence). The CDR3 is CASNPSTSFTDTQYF. CDR3 DNA: TGTGCCAGCAATCCTTCCACCAGCTTCACAGATACGCAGTATTTT.

The chain uses TRBV6-1 and TRBJ2-7; D might be TRBD1 (6 bases). Trimming cost V 3 bases and J 2 bases, with 14 bases left between them. The germline V gene has CDR1 MNHNS and CDR2 SASEGT. This CDR3 contains 15 residues. CDR3 protein: CASSEGADKAYEQYF. The CDR3 DNA follows: TGTGCCAGCAGTGAGGGGGCGGATAAGGCCTACGAGCAGTACTTC.

This rearrangement joins TRBV6-4 to TRBJ2-7; 7 bases are shared with TRBD2. Germline CDR1 MRHNA, CDR2 SNTAGT. CDR3 length: 14 residues. Trimming removed 8 bases from V and 7 bases from J; junction bases left unmatched: 14. CDR3 loop: CASFMGGRCREQYF. In DNA form, the CDR3 reads TGTGCCAGCTTTATGGGCGGGAGATGCCGGGAGCAGTACTTC.

This chain links TRBV7-3 with TRBJ2-3; the D is unclear. The germline V gene has CDR1 SGHTA and CDR2 FQGTGA. The CDR3 runs 14 residues. V was cut by 3 bases and J by 2 bases, with 9 bases left in between. The CDR3 DNA sequence: TGTGCCAGCAGCTTGGGATGGACCACAGATACGCAGTATTTT. This encodes CASSLGWTTDTQYF. Full variable domain (rest looked up from reference TRBV7-3 and TRBJ2-3): GAGVSQTPSNKVTEKGKYVELRCDPISGHTALYWYRQSLGQGPEFLIYFQGTGAADDSGLPNDRFFAVRPEGSVSTLKIQRTERGDSAVYLCASSLGWTTDTQYFGPGTRLTVL.